What follows describes a single T cell receptor beta chain. What it binds is not known. TCRdb keeps only in-frame clones here, not all; method: immunoSEQ multiplex PCR. The table records tens of thousands of clones, about 86% of them present only once. The data were obtained in a study of OX40 agonist ivuxolimab in advanced cancers. Looking at the study overall: Participants, about 83% male, averaged approximately 60 years of age, ranging from about 23 to 85. Study-wide findings and caveats: The mean number of expanded clones was higher in CD8+ T cells than in CD4+. CD4+ and CD8+ blood T cells expanded clonally by week 6 at 0.1 to 3.0 mg/kg.

The investigators sampled blood at baseline, at cycle 4 day 1, and at cycle 7 day 1. The ends were cut back, 4 bases at V and 0 bases at J, with 12 bases in the middle. CDR3 length: 15 residues. Germline loops: CDR1 MGHRA, CDR2 YSYEKL. The material was CD4+ or CD8+ T cells sorted from blood, obtained in a trial of the OX40 agonist ivuxolimab. This TCR was sampled from an adult with an advanced solid tumor such as melanoma, head and neck, liver or kidney cancer. The J gene is TRBJ1-2, the V gene TRBV4-1; possibly TRBD1 for D (6 bases). The CDR3: CASSRPGQANYGYTF. Written as DNA, the CDR3 is TGCGCCAGCAGCCGCCCGGGACAAGCTAACTATGGCTACACCTTC.